Sequencing of this T cell receptor beta chain was carried out in a study of control samples from healthy donors and cancer patients. The repertoire was sequenced with immunoSEQ multiplex PCR; TCRdb's copy has only in-frame clones and lacks some. The table has about 95,000 clones, approximately 90% seen once. The CDR3 sequence is 17 residues long. J was trimmed by 7 bases and V by 3 bases; bases with no gene match: 15. The V gene's germline CDR1 is LNHDA and CDR2 SQIVND (reference sequence). The specimen was blood. The rearrangement joins TRBV19 to TRBJ1-3, with 7 bases that match TRBD1. This receptor was taken from a woman in her 30s in good health. The CDR3: CASSITSRTGYWNTIYF. In DNA form, the CDR3 reads TGTGCCAGTAGTATCACATCACGGACAGGATATTGGAACACCATATATTTT.